This T cell receptor beta chain was obtained from a study of blood T cell repertoires in COVID-19. Study-level information: Researchers got acute and convalescent COVID-19 samples from the United States, Italy and Spain. T cells, B-cell-depleted T cells, or PBMCs supplied cDNA or gDNA.

Source study methods: How many nucleated cells were present was estimated from reference gene primer amplification. Some clones are missing from TCRdb's copy, which holds only in-frame ones; the method was immunoSEQ multiplex PCR. V, J and clone size derive from that table, while D and trimming were established from the DNA sequence. The sample consists of tens of thousands of clones, roughly 84% of them appearing once. The CDR3 covers 15 residues. Germline assignment: CDR1 SNHLY and CDR2 FYNNEI. V dropped 6 bases and J dropped 1; count of bases not matched to a gene: 2. The chain employs TRBV2 and TRBJ1-5; 11 bases line up with TRBD1. Sequenced input: peripheral blood. The receptor comes from a man aged 50-60 years with acute or convalescent COVID-19. The DNA of the CDR3 is TGTGCCAGCAGACGGGACAGGGGGAGCAATCAGCCCCAGCATTTT. As protein: CASRRDRGSNQPQHF.